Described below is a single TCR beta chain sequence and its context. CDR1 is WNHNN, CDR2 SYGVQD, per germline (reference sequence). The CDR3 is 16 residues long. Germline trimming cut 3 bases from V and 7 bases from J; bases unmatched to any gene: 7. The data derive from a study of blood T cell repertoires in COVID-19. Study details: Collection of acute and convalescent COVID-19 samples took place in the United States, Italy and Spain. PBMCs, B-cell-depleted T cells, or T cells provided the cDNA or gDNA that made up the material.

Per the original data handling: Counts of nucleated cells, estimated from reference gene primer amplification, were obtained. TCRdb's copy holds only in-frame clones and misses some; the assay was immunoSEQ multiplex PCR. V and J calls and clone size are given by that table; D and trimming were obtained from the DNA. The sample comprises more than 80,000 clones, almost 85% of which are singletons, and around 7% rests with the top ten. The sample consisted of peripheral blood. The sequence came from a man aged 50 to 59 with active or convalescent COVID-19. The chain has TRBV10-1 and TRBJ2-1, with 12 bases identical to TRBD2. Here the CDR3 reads CASSDTGLAGLNEQFF. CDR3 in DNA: TGCGCCAGCAGTGATACCGGACTAGCGGGGCTGAATGAGCAGTTCTTC.